These 27 T cell receptor beta chains were all obtained from the same sample, sequenced in a study of breast tumors, draining lymph nodes, adjacent tissues. Samples came from axillary lymph nodes draining the breast cancer. TCRdb re-analysed the multiplex PCR reads in MiXCR, keeping a single row per CDR3 protein. This table has 200,000 to 250,000 distinct CDR3 sequences, about 30% appearing once. What was sequenced was axillary lymph node tissue. These receptors were collected from a female donor with breast cancer. Some clones in this sample may be carry-over from other donors' samples.

This clonotype was observed many times. V usage is TRBV11-3 and J usage is TRBJ2-1, with 9 positions matching TRBD2. Germline V gene lookup returns CDR1 SGHNT and CDR2 YENEEA. There are 16 residues in the CDR3. V dropped 2 bases and J dropped 6; count of bases not matched to a gene: 8. This CDR3 is CASSLMVSGRANEQFF. In nucleotides, the CDR3 is TGTGCCAGCAGCTTAATGGTTAGCGGGAGAGCCAATGAGCAGTTCTTC.

The chain joins TRBV20-1 to TRBJ1-4; D unresolved. V dropped 3 bases and J dropped 10 bases, with 12 bases sitting between them. Germline assignment: CDR1 DFQATT and CDR2 SNEGSKA (reference sequence). The CDR3 loop spans 12 amino acids. The CDR3 coding sequence is TGCAGTGCTAGTGTGACCGGAGGAAAACTGTTTTTT. This translates into CSASVTGGKLFF.

This clonotype occurred many times. CDR3 sequence: CASSFPGGNNEQFF. The CDR3 DNA reads as TGTGCCAGCAGCTTCCCAGGGGGCAACAATGAGCAGTTCTTC. The chain couples TRBV7-9 to TRBJ2-1; 8 bases match TRBD1. V trimming: 3 bases; J trimming: 5 bases; junction bases outside the gene matches: 3. The germline V gene encodes CDR1 SEHNR and CDR2 FQNEAQ (reference sequence). The CDR3 extends over 14 amino acids.

The sample holds many counts of this clonotype. A read error may be the cause here, since a much bigger clone is one base away. V usage is TRBV7-2 and J usage is TRBJ2-5; D may be TRBD1 (7 bases). Per germline, CDR1 SGHTA and CDR2 FQGNSA. The CDR3 is 15 amino acids. CDR3 bases: TGTGCCAGCAACACGGGGCGGGGACAGCAAGAGACCCAGCACTTC. Amino acids: CASNTGRGQQETQHF.

This chain connects TRBV20-1 to TRBJ2-5; TRBD1 aligns across 9 bases. The CDR3 spans 14 residues. Germline V gene data show CDR1 as DFQATT and CDR2 as SNEGSKA (reference sequence). Trimming removed 6 bases from V and 5 bases from J; junction bases left unmatched: 10. The CDR3, as DNA: TGCAGTGCCGTACGTGGGGACAGGGCTGAGACCCAGTACTTC. Amino acid sequence: CSAVRGDRAETQYF.

A note on this clonotype: A read error may explain this, as a much larger clone is one base away. The rearrangement links TRBV6-1 to TRBJ2-7, with 9 nucleotides matching TRBD2. This CDR3 is built from 14 residues. Germline assignment: CDR1 MNHNS and CDR2 SASEGT. The V gene end was trimmed by 6 bases and the J gene end by 3 bases; junction bases not matched to a gene: 6. The CDR3 nucleotides are TGTGCCAGCAGGCGACTAGCGGACTACTACGAGCAGTACTTC. Encoded protein: CASRRLADYYEQYF.

This clonotype was picked up many times. This chain uses TRBV12-3 or TRBV12-4 with TRBJ2-5; a possible D gene is TRBD1 (6 bases). V was trimmed by 4 bases and J by 4 bases, leaving 16 bases between them. The CDR3 runs 15 residues. The CDR3 region has the DNA TGTGCCAGCAGTTGGACAGATGGGCCGGGAGAGACCCAGTACTTC. Encoded protein: CASSWTDGPGETQYF.

This clonotype was seen at least ten times. The V gene is TRBV29-1, the J gene TRBJ2-5; 7 bases are a match to TRBD1. The CDR3 has 13 amino acids. Germline assignment: CDR1 SQVTM and CDR2 ANQGSEA. Germline trimming cut 2 bases from V and 5 bases from J; bases unmatched to any gene: 5. The CDR3 reads CSVERGGRETQYF. The CDR3 DNA reads as TGCAGCGTTGAACGAGGGGGCCGGGAGACCCAGTACTTC.

With regard to this clonotype: This may be a read error, as it is one base from a much larger clone. V gene TRBV5-6 combines with J gene TRBJ2-2, with D perhaps matching TRBD1 or TRBD2 (5 bases each). The CDR3 has 16 residues. Germline-derived CDR1 and CDR2 are SGHDT and YYEEEE. The V gene lost 2 bases and the J gene lost 4 bases, with 15 bases spanning the gap. In DNA, the CDR3 is TGTGCCAGCAGCTTTACTCCAGGGACGAGCACCGGGGAGCTGTTTTTT. Encoded protein: CASSFTPGTSTGELFF.

The chain employs TRBV24-1 and TRBJ2-1; the D is unclear. The germline CDR1 and CDR2 sequences are KGHDR and SFDVKD. CDR3 length equals 13 residues. Trimming removed 8 bases from V and 3 bases from J, with 10 bases in between. The CDR3 reads CATTGRYYNEQFF. The CDR3 region has the DNA TGTGCCACCACCGGCCGCTACTACAATGAGCAGTTCTTC.

The genes are TRBV20-1 and TRBJ2-6; a weak D match, TRBD1 (6 bases). The germline gives CDR1 DFQATT, CDR2 SNEGSKA (reference sequence). The V and J ends lost 0 bases and 0 bases respectively, with 12 bases between them. The CDR3 has 17 residues. As DNA, the CDR3 is TGCAGTGCTAGAGATCCTAGGGGGAGCTCTGGGGCCAACGTCCTGACTTTC. Its translation: CSARDPRGSSGANVLTF.

The chain is built from TRBV7-8 and TRBJ2-5, with a tentative D call TRBD1 (5 bases). Germline V CDR1 and CDR2: SGHVS, FQNEAQ. This CDR3 has 14 residues. V lost 5 bases and J 0 bases, leaving 10 bases between the germline ends. The CDR3 DNA reads TGTGCCAGCAGCCAGGACACCAACCAAGAGACCCAGTACTTC. Its protein is CASSQDTNQETQYF.

This clonotype was seen many times. The chain links TRBV5-1 to TRBJ2-5; possible D gene TRBD1, 6 bases. V lost 7 bases to trimming and J lost 5 bases, with 24 bases between them. The CDR3 covers 16 residues. Per the germline V gene, CDR1 is SGHRS and CDR2 is YFSETQ. The CDR3 coding sequence is TGCGCCAGCTCCCCAGGGGAGCGAATAAAGCTGGAGACCCAGTACTTC. Amino acids: CASSPGERIKLETQYF.

This clonotype was found many times. The chain is built from TRBV9 and TRBJ2-5; the D gene is possibly TRBD2 (6 bases). The V end was cut by 0 bases, the J end by 3 bases, with 15 bases between. This CDR3 has 16 amino acids. The germline V gene has CDR1 SGDLS and CDR2 YYNGEE. The CDR3 region is CASSVGGGLGEETQYF. The CDR3 DNA reads TGTGCCAGCAGCGTAGGAGGAGGGTTGGGGGAAGAGACCCAGTACTTC.

There are many counts of this clonotype. V is TRBV11-3 and J is TRBJ2-7, with TRBD1 matching 8 bases. This CDR3 has 15 residues. Per germline, CDR1 SGHNT and CDR2 YENEEA. V dropped 5 bases and J dropped 7; count of bases not matched to a gene: 13. For the CDR3, the DNA is TGTGCCAGCAGCCGAGATTGGACGACAGGGGTTGAGCAGTACTTC. As protein: CASSRDWTTGVEQYF.

The chain employs TRBV5-1 and TRBJ1-2, with D maybe TRBD1 (5 bases). V shed 4 bases and J shed 4 bases, with 20 bases lying between them. The CDR3 totals 16 residues. Germline CDR1 SGHRS, CDR2 YFSETQ. The CDR3 loop is CASSVFRGTPPYGYTF. The CDR3 coding sequence is TGCGCCAGCAGCGTGTTCCGGGGGACCCCACCCTATGGCTACACCTTC.

The chain has TRBV29-1 and TRBJ1-2; 12 bases map to TRBD1. The CDR3 runs to 13 residues. J gave up 7 bases and V 6 bases, and 6 bases lay outside the gene matches. Germline-derived CDR1 and CDR2 are SQVTM and ANQGSEA. This CDR3 reads CSVGQGALFGYTF. The CDR3 DNA is TGCAGCGTGGGACAGGGGGCGCTTTTTGGCTACACCTTC.

Many counts were recorded for this clonotype. The chain employs TRBV7-6 and TRBJ2-3; D is perhaps TRBD2 (7 bases). This CDR3 is built from 15 residues. Trimming left V 5 bases short and J 5 bases short, with 17 bases between. Germline lookup yields CDR1 SGHVS and CDR2 FNYEAQ. CDR3 sequence (DNA): TGTGCCAGCAGCCCAGGGGCGGGAGTGGTAGATACGCAGTATTTT. Amino acid sequence: CASSPGAGVVDTQYF. Based on the CDR3 plus reference TRBV7-6 and TRBJ2-3, the full variable domain is GAGVSQSPRYKVTKRGQDVALRCDPISGHVSLYWYRQALGQGPEFLTYFNYEAQQDKSGLPNDRFSAERPEGSISTLTIQRTEQRDSAMYRCASSPGAGVVDTQYFGPGTRLTVL.

The sample holds many counts of this clonotype. This chain connects TRBV7-3 to TRBJ2-2; D gene uncertain. The V and J ends lost 0 bases and 2 bases respectively, with 4 bases between them. This CDR3 has 14 residues. Per the germline V gene, CDR1 is SGHTA and CDR2 is FQGTGA. CDR3: CASSLTRNTGELFF. CDR3 in DNA: TGTGCCAGCAGCTTAACTCGTAACACCGGGGAGCTGTTTTTT.

Ten or more counts support this clonotype. The V call is TRBV7-9, the J call TRBJ2-1, with TRBD2 identical over 14 bases. Per the germline V gene, CDR1 is SEHNR and CDR2 is FQNEAQ (reference sequence). CDR3 size: 18 residues. Trimming removed 5 bases from V and 0 bases from J; junction bases left unmatched: 6. In nucleotides, the CDR3 is TGTGCCAGCAGCGGCGGACTAGCGGGAGGTTACTCCTACAATGAGCAGTTCTTC. Encoded protein: CASSGGLAGGYSYNEQFF.

In its sample, this clonotype was seen many times. This CDR3 reads CSARDQRQHTGELFF. Here the CDR3 DNA reads TGCAGTGCTAGAGATCAGAGACAACACACCGGGGAGCTGTTTTTT. This chain uses TRBV20-1 with TRBJ2-2; D is uncertain. Germline V gene sequence: CDR1 DFQATT, CDR2 SNEGSKA (reference sequence). The CDR3 contains 15 residues. Trimming cost V 0 bases and J 3 bases, with 11 bases left between them.

This clonotype has ten or more counts. CDR3 DNA: TGCGCCAGCAGCCAAGAAATGTTCAGCTATAATTCACCCCTCCACTTT. It yields the protein CASSQEMFSYNSPLHF. The rearrangement uses TRBV4-1 and TRBJ1-6, with no clear D. Germline-derived CDR1 and CDR2 are MGHRA and YSYEKL. The CDR3 is 16 residues long. V shed 0 bases and J shed 3 bases, with 9 bases lying between them.

This chain connects TRBV7-9 to TRBJ2-2; TRBD2 matches at 7 bases. The V gene end was trimmed by 5 bases and the J gene end by 1 base; junction bases not matched to a gene: 7. This CDR3 has 16 residues. Per germline, CDR1 SEHNR and CDR2 FQNEAQ (reference sequence). CDR3 in amino acids: CASSLGSGGNTGELFF. CDR3 bases: TGTGCCAGCAGCCTCGGGTCGGGGGGGAACACCGGGGAGCTGTTTTTT. Complete variable domain (other parts from reference TRBV7-9 and TRBJ2-2): DTGVSQNPRHKITKRGQNVTFRCDPISEHNRLYWYRQTLGQGPEFLTYFQNEAQLEKSRLLSDRFSAERPKGSFSTLEIQRTEQGDSAMYLCASSLGSGGNTGELFFGEGSRLTVL.

The chain employs TRBV15 and TRBJ2-1; 10 bases map to TRBD2. The CDR3 sequence is 15 residues long. Germline V gives CDR1 LNHNV, CDR2 YYDKDF (reference sequence). The junction had 0 bases not matched to a gene; V was cut back by 0 bases and J by 4 bases. In DNA, the CDR3 is TGTGCCACCAGCAGAGAACTAGCGGGATACAATGAGCAGTTCTTC. It codes for CATSRELAGYNEQFF. Variable domain in full (rest from reference TRBV15 and TRBJ2-1): DAMVIQNPRYQVTQFGKPVTLSCSQTLNHNVMYWYQQKSSQAPKLLFHYYDKDFNNEADTPDNFQSRRPNTSFCFLDIRSPGLGDTAMYLCATSRELAGYNEQFFGPGTRLTVL.

This clonotype was picked up one time. V usage is TRBV5-1 and J usage is TRBJ2-5; possibly TRBD2 for D (6 bases). This CDR3 spans 14 amino acids. Germline-derived CDR1 and CDR2 are SGHRS and YFSETQ. V was cut by 3 bases and J by 5 bases, with 14 bases left in between. The CDR3 DNA reads as TGCGCCAGCAGCTCGGATCATGGGAGGGAGACCCAGTACTTC. It specifies CASSSDHGRETQYF.

This rearrangement joins TRBV13 to TRBJ1-2; no firm D call. Deletions cut 2 bases from V and 5 bases from J, with 12 bases between. CDR1 is PRHDT and CDR2 is FYEKMQ in the germline V gene (reference sequence). The CDR3 covers 14 residues. Written as DNA, the CDR3 is TGTGCCAGCAGCTTAATCCGCAGGAATTATGGCTACACCTTC. This gives the protein CASSLIRRNYGYTF.

This clonotype was seen at least ten times. The gene calls are TRBV2 and TRBJ2-1; possible D gene TRBD1, 7 bases. V lost 6 bases to trimming and J lost 3 bases, with 18 bases between them. Germline loops: CDR1 SNHLY, CDR2 FYNNEI. This CDR3 has 16 amino acids. The CDR3, as DNA: TGTGCCAGCAGGGTGGCTCCAGGGGGGTTCTACAATGAGCAGTTCTTC. Translating gives CASRVAPGGFYNEQFF.